This entry concerns a single TCR beta chain. Its antigen is undetermined. The data derive from a study of T cell clonotyping in hematopoietic cell transplantation. Study at large: Cytoreduction preceded collection of pretransplant recipient samples.

CDR1 is MGHRA and CDR2 is YSYEKL in the germline V gene. V was shortened by 0 bases and J by 0 bases, with 12 bases between the two germline ends. CDR3 length equals 18 residues. Time point here: recipient sample about 28 days before transplant, after cytoreduction. Study-wide results and caveats: Broader posttransplant TCR repertoire diversity was predicted by graft donor and pretransplant recipient Inverse Simpson Index values. Pathologically expanded recipient clonotypes increased progressively from day 30 to day 180 as diversity fell.

Repertoires were generated with immunoSEQ multiplex PCR, while TCRdb's copy carries only in-frame clones and drops some. The sample has roughly 30,000 clones; under 95% are singletons. This clonotype was obtained from a man aged 50 or older with acute myeloid leukemia. Some clones in this sample may be carry-over from other donors' samples. V is TRBV4-1 and J is TRBJ2-6, with D maybe TRBD2 (5 bases). This sample comprised peripheral blood mononuclear cells, obtained before stem cell transplant. CDR3 amino acids: CASSQDPTGSSGANVLTF. In DNA form, the CDR3 reads TGCGCCAGCAGCCAAGATCCGACTGGGAGCTCTGGGGCCAACGTCCTGACTTTC.